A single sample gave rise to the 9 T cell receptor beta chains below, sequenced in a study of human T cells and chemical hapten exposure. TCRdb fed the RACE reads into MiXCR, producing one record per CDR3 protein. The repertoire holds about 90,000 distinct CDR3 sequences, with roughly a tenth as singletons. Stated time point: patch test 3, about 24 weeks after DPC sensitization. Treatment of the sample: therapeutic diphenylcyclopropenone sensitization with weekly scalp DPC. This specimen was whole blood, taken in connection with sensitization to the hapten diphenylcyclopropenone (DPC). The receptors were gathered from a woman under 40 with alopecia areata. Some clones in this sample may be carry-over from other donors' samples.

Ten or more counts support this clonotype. Here the CDR3 DNA reads TGTGCCATCGGGGACAAGACGAACACCGGGGAGCTGTTTTTT. Its protein product is CAIGDKTNTGELFF. The genes are TRBV10-3 and TRBJ2-2; D might be TRBD1 (6 bases). Between the trimmed V and J ends, which lost 8 bases and 0 bases, there was a span of 10 bases. CDR3 length: 14 residues. Germline values: CDR1 ENHRY, CDR2 SYGVKD.

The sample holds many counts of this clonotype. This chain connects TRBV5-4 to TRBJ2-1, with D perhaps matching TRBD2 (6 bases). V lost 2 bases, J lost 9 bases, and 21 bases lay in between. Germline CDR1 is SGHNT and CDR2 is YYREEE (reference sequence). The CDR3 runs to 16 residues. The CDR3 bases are TGTGCCAGCAGCTTCCGTTCCGCGACTAGAGTGCTTGAGCAGTTCTTC. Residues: CASSFRSATRVLEQFF. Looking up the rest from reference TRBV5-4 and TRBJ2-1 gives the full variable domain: ETGVTQSPTHLIKTRGQQVTLRCSSQSGHNTVSWYQQALGQGPQFIFQYYREEENGRGNFPPRFSGLQFPNYSSELNVNALELDDSALYLCASSFRSATRVLEQFFGPGTRLTVL.

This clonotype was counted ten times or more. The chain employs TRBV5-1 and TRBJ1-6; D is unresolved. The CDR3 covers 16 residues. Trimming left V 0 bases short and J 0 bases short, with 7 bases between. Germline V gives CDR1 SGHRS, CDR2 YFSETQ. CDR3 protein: CASSLGGSSYNSPLHF. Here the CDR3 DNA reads TGCGCCAGCAGCTTGGGAGGGAGCTCCTATAATTCACCCCTCCACTTT.

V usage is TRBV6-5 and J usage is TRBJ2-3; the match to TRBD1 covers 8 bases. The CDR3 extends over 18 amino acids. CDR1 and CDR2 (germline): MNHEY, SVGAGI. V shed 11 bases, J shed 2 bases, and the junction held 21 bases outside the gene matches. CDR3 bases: TGTGCCGTCAAAACTGATGGGTCCGGGACAGGTAACACAGATACGCAGTATTTT. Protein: CAVKTDGSGTGNTDTQYF.

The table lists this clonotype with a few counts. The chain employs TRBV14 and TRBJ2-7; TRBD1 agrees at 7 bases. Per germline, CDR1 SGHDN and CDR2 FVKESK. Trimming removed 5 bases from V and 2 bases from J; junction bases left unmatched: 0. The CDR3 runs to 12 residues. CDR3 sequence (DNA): TGTGCCAGCAGCAGGGGGCCCTACGAGCAGTACGTC. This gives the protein CASSRGPYEQYV.

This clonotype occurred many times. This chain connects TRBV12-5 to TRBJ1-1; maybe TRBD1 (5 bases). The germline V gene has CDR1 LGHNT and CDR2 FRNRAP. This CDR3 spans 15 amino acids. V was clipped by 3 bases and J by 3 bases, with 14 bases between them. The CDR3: CASGFWGKRYTEAFF. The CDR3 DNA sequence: TGTGCTAGTGGTTTCTGGGGGAAGAGGTACACTGAAGCTTTCTTT.

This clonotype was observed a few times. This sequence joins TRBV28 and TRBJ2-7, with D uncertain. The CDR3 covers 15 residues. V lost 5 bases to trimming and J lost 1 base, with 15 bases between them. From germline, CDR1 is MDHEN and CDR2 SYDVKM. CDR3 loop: CASSPTAILSYEQYV. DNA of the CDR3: TGTGCCAGCAGTCCAACAGCTATTCTTTCCTACGAGCAGTACGTC.

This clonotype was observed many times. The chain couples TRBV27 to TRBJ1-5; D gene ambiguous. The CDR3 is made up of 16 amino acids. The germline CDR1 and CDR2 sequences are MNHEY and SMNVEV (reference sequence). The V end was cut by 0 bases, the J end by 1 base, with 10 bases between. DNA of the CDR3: TGTGCCAGCAGTTTATCCTGGGGTACGAGCAATCAGCCCCAGCATTTT. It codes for CASSLSWGTSNQPQHF.

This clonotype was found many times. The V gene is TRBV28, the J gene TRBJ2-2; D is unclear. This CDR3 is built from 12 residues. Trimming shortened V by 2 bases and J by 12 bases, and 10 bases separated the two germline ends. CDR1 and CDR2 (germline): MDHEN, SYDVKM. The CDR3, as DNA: TGTGCCAGCAGTTTACCGGGCCGGCAGCTGTTTTTT. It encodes CASSLPGRQLFF.